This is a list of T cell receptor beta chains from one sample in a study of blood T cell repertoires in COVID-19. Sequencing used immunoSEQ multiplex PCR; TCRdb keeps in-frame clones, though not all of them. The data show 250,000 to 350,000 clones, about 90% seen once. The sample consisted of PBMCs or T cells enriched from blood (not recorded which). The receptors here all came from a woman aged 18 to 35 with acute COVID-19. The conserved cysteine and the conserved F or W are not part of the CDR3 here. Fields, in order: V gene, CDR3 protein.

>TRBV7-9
ASSLEAGTSTDTQY
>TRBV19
ASSIGASLRQEKLF
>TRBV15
ATSRIGVQNGGYQPQH
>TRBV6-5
ASSYGGTGANEQY
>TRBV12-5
ASGLVIWDRGLSSQPQH
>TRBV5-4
ASSLGLTAPGNEQY
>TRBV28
ASSLRDRDYAGELF
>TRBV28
ASSRAGPYPGELF
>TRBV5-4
ASSLDSRNTIY
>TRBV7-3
ASSLQGTAGANVLT
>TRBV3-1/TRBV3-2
ASSQGYGSYNEQF
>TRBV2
ASSRVDRSQPQH
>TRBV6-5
ASIRSGGLAF
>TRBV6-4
ASRGGVAGTEAF
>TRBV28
ASSTHQLAGTSGANVLT
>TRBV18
ASSPPGSGTSGGSYNEQF
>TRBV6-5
ASSSGQNHQPQH
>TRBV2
ASGELLSLANVLT
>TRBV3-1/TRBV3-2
ASSQDSTVNQPQH
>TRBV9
ASSVSTGARPSGANVLT
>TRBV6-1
ASSEALGQGNYEQY
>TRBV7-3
ASSLMSGQGTNEQF
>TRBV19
ASSFSTGPYGYT
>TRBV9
ASSVVAGDREQF
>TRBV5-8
ASSLGMREGEKLF
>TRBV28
ASSLTGSTGELF
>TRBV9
ASSVHYTGELF
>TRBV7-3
ASSLGLAGPDTQY
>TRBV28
ASSLTGTVSSYNSPLH
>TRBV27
ASSLKGFSYEQY
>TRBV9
ASSDWDRAQPQH
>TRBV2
ASSANQGPATNEKLF
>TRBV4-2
ASSLEGLQETQY
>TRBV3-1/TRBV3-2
ASSPGAGNEQF
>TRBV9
ASSPRVAAYEQY
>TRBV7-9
ASSPQPGLAGALLGELF
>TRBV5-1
ASSSREGGYGYT
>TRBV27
ASSEQGTYQPQH
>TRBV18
ASRPTLNEQF
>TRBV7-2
ASSLGVGLSTDTQY
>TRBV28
ASSLYGLVGVNEQF
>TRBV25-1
ASSESLGAGRDEQF
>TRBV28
ASSLVGGDYGYT
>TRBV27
ASSPYAALRLASHEQY
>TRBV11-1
ASSLAGTLSDEQY
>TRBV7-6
ASSPGLATGELF
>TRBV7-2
ASSGDSQETQY
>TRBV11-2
ASSNSYGSGAGELF
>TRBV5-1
ASSSLAGVSYEQY
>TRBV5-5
ASSLAGQPFMNTEAF
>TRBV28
ASTLGGFDQPQH
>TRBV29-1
SVEVSGVNEQF
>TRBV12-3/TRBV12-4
ASSTGSDYGYT
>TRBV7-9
ASSLFADSYEQY
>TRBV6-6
ASSYHPRQGFT